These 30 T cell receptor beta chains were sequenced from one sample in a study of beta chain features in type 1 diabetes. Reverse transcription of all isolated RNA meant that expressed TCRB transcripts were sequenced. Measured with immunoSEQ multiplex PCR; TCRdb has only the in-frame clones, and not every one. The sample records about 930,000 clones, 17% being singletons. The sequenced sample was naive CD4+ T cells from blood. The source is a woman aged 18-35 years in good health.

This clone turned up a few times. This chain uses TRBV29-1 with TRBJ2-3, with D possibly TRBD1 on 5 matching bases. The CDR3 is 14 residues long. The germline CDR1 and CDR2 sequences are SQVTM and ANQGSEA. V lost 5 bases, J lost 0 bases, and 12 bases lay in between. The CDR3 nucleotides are TGCAGCGTTCGACAGCTAGATAGCACAGATACGCAGTATTTT. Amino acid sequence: CSVRQLDSTDTQYF.

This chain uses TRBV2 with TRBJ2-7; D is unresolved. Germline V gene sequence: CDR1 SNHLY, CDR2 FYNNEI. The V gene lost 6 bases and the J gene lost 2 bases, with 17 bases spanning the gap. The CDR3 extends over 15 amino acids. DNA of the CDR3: TGTGCCAGCAGAATCCGAATTTTAGGCACCTACGAGCAGTACTTC. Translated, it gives CASRIRILGTYEQYF.

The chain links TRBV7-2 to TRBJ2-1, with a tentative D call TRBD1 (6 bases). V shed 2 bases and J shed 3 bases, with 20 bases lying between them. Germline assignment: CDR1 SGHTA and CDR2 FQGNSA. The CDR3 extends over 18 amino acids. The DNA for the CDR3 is TGTGCCAGCAGCTTATACTCACAGGGACCTTCATTCTACAATGAGCAGTTCTTC. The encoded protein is CASSLYSQGPSFYNEQFF.

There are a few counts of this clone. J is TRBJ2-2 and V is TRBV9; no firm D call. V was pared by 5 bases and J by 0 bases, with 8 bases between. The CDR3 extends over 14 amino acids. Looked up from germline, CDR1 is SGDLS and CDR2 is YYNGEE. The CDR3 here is CASSTTANTGELFF. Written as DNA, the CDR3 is TGTGCCAGCAGTACCACAGCGAACACCGGGGAGCTGTTTTTT.

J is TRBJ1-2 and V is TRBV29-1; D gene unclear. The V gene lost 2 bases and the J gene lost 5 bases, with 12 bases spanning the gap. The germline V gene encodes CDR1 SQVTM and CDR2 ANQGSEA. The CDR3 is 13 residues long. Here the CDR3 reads CSVELRQSYGYTF. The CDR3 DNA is TGCAGCGTTGAATTGCGTCAGAGTTATGGCTACACCTTC.

The CDR3 bases are TGTGCCATCAGTGAGTCCTTGCGGTCTAACTATGGCTACACCTTC. Protein product: CAISESLRSNYGYTF. V is TRBV10-3 and J is TRBJ1-2; D call uncertain. The CDR3 loop spans 15 amino acids. The V gene lost 0 bases and the J gene lost 0 bases, with 8 bases spanning the gap. In germline, CDR1 is ENHRY, CDR2 SYGVKD.

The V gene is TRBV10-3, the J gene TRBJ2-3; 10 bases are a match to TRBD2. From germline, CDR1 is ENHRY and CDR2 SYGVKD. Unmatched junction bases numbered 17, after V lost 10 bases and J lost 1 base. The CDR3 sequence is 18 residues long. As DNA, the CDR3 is TGTGCCACCCTAGTAAGGGCTAGCGGGAGTTCGGGCACAGATACGCAGTATTTT. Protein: CATLVRASGSSGTDTQYF.

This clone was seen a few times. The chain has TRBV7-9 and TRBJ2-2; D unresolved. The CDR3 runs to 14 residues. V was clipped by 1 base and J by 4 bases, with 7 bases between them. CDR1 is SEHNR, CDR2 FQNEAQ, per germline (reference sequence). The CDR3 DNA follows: TGTGCCAGCAGCTTAGTGGCGTTCACCGGGGAGCTGTTTTTT. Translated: CASSLVAFTGELFF.

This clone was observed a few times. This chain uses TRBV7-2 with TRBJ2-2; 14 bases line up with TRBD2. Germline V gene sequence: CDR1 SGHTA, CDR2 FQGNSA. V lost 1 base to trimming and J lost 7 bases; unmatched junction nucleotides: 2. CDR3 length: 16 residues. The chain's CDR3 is CASSLGGLAGVGELFF. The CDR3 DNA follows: TGTGCCAGCAGCTTAGGGGGACTAGCGGGAGTCGGGGAGCTGTTTTTT.

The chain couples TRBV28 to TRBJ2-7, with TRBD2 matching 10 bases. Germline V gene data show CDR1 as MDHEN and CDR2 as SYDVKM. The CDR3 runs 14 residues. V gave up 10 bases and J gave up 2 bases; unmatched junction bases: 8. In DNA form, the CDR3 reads TGTGCCACCATATCTAGCGGGAGTACCTACGAGCAGTACTTC. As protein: CATISSGSTYEQYF.

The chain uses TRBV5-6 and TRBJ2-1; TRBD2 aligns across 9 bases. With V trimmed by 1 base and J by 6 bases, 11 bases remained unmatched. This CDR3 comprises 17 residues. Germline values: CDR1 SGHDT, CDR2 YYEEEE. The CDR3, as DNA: TGTGCCAGCAGCTTGTACGTCGCTAGCGGGATCGGCAATGAGCAGTTCTTC. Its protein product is CASSLYVASGIGNEQFF.

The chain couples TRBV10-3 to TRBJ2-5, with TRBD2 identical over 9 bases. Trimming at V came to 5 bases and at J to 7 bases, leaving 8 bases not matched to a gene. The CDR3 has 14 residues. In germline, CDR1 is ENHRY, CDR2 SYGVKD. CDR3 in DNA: TGTGCCATCAGTCCCGGGACTAGCTCGGGGACCCAGTACTTC. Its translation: CAISPGTSSGTQYF.

As DNA, the CDR3 is TGCGCCAGCAGCAGGGACACTTTAGGGGAGCAGTTCTTC. This translates into CASSRDTLGEQFF. This rearrangement joins TRBV5-1 to TRBJ2-1; the D gene is possibly TRBD1 (6 bases). V dropped 4 bases and J dropped 10 bases, with 15 bases sitting between them. The CDR3 length is 13 residues. Germline assignment: CDR1 SGHRS and CDR2 YFSETQ. The whole variable domain, remainder taken from reference TRBV5-1 and TRBJ2-1, is KAGVTQTPRYLIKTRGQQVTLSCSPISGHRSVSWYQQTPGQGLQFLFEYFSETQRNKGNFPGRFSGRQFSNSRSEMNVSTLELGDSALYLCASSRDTLGEQFFGPGTRLTVL.

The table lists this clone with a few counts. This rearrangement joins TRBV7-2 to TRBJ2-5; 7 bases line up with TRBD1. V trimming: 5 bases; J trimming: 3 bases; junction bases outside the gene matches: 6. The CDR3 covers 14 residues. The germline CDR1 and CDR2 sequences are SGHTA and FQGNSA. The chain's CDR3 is CASSRNRGEETQYF. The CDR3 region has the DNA TGTGCCAGCAGCCGAAACAGGGGCGAAGAGACCCAGTACTTC.

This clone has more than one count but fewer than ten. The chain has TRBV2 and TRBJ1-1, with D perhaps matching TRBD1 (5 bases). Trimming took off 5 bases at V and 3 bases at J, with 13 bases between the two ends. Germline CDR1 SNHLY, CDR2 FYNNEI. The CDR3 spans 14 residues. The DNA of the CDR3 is TGTGCCAGCAGTCGTCAAGGGGCGGACACTGAAGCTTTCTTT. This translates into CASSRQGADTEAFF.

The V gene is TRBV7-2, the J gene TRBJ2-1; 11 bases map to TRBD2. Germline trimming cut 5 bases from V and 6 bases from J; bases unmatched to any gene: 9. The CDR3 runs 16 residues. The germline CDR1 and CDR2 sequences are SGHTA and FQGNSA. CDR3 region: CASSSQLAGDANEQFF. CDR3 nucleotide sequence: TGTGCCAGCAGCAGCCAACTAGCGGGAGATGCCAATGAGCAGTTCTTC.

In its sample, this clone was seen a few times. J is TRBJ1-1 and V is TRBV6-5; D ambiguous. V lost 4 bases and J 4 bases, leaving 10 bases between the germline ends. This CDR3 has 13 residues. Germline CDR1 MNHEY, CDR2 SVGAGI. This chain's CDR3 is CASSSLQVTEAFF. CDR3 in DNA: TGTGCCAGCAGTTCACTTCAGGTCACTGAAGCTTTCTTT.

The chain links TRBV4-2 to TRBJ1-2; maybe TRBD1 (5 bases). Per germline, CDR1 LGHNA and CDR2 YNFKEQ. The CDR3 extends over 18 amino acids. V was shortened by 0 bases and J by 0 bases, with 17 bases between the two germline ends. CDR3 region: CASSQDWGDRKSNYGYTF. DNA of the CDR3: TGTGCCAGCAGCCAAGATTGGGGGGATAGAAAATCTAACTATGGCTACACCTTC.

For the CDR3, the DNA is TGTGCCATCAGTGAGCTGGGCGGGAGCTCCTACGAGCAGTACTTC. Protein sequence: CAISELGGSSYEQYF. The rearrangement uses TRBV10-3 and TRBJ2-7, with 7 bases aligning to TRBD2. With V trimmed by 2 bases and J by 0 bases, 4 bases remained unmatched. Germline V lookup: CDR1 ENHRY, CDR2 SYGVKD. The CDR3 extends over 15 amino acids.

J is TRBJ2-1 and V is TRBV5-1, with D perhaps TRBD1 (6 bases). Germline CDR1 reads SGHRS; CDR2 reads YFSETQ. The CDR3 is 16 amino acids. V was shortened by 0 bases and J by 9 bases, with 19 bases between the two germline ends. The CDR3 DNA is TGCGCCAGCAGCTTGGATGGGGCCAGGGGCAGGGGTGAGCAGTTCTTC. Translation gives CASSLDGARGRGEQFF.

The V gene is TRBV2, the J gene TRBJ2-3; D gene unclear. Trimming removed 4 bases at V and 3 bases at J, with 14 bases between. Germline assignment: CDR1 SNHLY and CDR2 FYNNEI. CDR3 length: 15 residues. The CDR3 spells CASSVIGVLTDTQYF. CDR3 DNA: TGTGCCAGCAGTGTCATAGGTGTCCTAACAGATACGCAGTATTTT. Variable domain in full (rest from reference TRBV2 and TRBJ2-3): EPEVTQTPSHQVTQMGQEVILRCVPISNHLYFYWYRQILGQKVEFLVSFYNNEISEKSEIFDDQFSVERPDGSNFTLKIRSTKLEDSAMYFCASSVIGVLTDTQYFGPGTRLTVL.

CDR3 loop: CAIRGDSTGHQETQYF. CDR3 coding DNA: TGTGCCATCAGGGGGGATTCGACGGGCCACCAAGAGACCCAGTACTTC. The chain carries TRBV10-3 and TRBJ2-5, with D perhaps given as TRBD1 or TRBD2 (5 bases each). CDR3 length: 16 amino acids. Trimming removed 6 bases at V and 0 bases at J, with 17 bases between. Germline CDR1 ENHRY, CDR2 SYGVKD.

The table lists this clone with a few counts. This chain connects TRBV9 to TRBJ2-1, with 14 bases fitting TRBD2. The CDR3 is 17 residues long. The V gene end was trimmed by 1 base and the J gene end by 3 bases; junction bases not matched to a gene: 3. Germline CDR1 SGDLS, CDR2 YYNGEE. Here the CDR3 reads CASSVRLAGGNYNEQFF. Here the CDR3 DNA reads TGTGCCAGCAGCGTAAGACTAGCGGGAGGGAACTACAATGAGCAGTTCTTC.

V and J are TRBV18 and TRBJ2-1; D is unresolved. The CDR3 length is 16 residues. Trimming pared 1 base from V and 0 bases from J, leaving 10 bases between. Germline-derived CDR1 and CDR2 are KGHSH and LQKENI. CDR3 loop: CASSPLSSSSYNEQFF. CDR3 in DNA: TGTGCCAGCTCACCACTCTCATCTAGCTCCTACAATGAGCAGTTCTTC.

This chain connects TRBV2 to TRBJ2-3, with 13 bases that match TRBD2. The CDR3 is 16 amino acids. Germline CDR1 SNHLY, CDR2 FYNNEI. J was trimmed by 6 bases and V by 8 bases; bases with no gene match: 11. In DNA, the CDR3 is TGTGCCAGCGTTCGGACTAGCGGGAGCTCGGCGGATACGCAGTATTTT. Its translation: CASVRTSGSSADTQYF.

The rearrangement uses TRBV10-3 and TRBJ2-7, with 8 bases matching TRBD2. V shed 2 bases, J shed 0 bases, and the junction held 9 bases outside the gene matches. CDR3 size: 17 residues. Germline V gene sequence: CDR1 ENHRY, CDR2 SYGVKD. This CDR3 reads CAISEGRSGRSSYEQYF. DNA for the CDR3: TGTGCCATCAGTGAGGGTAGGAGCGGGAGATCCTCCTACGAGCAGTACTTC.

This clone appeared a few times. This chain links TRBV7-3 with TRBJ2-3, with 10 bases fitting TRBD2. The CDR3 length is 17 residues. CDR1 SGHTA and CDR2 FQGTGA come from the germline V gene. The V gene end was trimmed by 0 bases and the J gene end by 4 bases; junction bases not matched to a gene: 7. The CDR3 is CASSLTPSSGRSDTQYF. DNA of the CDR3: TGTGCCAGCAGCTTAACTCCCTCTAGCGGGAGATCAGATACGCAGTATTTT.

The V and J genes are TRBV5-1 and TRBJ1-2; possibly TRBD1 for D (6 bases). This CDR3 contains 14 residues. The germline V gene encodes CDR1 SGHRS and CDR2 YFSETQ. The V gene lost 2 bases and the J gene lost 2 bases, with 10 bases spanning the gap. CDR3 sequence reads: CASSLLTGNYGYTF. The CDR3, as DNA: TGCGCCAGCAGCTTACTTACAGGGAACTATGGCTACACCTTC.

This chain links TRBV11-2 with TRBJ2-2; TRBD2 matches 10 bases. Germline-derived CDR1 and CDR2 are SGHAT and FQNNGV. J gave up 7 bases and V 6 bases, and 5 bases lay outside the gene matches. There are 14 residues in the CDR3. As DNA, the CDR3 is TGTGCCAGCAGACTAGCGGGAAGAGACGGGGAGCTGTTTTTT. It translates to CASRLAGRDGELFF. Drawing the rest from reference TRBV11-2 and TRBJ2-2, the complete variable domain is EAGVAQSPRYKIIEKRQSVAFWCNPISGHATLYWYQQILGQGPKLLIQFQNNGVVDDSQLPKDRFSAERLKGVDSTLKIQPAKLEDSAVYLCASRLAGRDGELFFGEGSRLTVL.

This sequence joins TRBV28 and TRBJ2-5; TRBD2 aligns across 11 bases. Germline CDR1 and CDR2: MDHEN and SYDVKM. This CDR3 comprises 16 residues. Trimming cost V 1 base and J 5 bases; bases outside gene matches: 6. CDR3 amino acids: CASSLFLAGGYETQYF. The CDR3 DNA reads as TGTGCCAGCAGTTTATTCCTAGCGGGAGGTTATGAGACCCAGTACTTC.